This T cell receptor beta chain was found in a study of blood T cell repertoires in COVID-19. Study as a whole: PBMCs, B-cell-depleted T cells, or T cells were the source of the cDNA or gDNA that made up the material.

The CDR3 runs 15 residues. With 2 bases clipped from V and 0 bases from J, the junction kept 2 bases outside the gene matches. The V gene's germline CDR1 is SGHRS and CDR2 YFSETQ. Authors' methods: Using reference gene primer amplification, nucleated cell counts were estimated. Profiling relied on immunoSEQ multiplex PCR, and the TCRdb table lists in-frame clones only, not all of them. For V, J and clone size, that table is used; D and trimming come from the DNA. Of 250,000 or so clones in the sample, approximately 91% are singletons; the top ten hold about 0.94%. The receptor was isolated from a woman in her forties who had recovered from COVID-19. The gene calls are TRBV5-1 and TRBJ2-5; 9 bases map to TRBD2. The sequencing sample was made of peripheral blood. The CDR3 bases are TGCGCCAGCAGCTTTAGACTAGCGGACCAAGAGACCCAGTACTTC. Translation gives CASSFRLADQETQYF.